These 15 T cell receptor beta chains originate from one sample sequenced in a study of OX40 agonist ivuxolimab in advanced cancers. The method was the immunoSEQ multiplex PCR assay. In its TCRdb copy, this immuneACCESS table keeps in-frame sequences only and misses some clones. Where compared with another copy, unresolved V genes explain less than half of these, and the others have no known cause. This sample has about 73,000 clones in its table, and approximately 86% of those were observed once. The ten biggest clones cover approximately 0.7% of the sample. The material sequenced was CD4+ or CD8+ T cells sorted from blood, taken in a trial of the OX40 agonist ivuxolimab. Source of these receptors: an adult with an advanced solid tumor such as melanoma, head and neck, liver or kidney cancer.

The chain couples TRBV5-1 to TRBJ2-1; tentative D call: TRBD2 (6 bases). V gave up 4 bases and J gave up 5 bases, with 16 bases separating them. The CDR3 covers 15 residues. The V gene's germline CDR1 is SGHRS and CDR2 YFSETQ. DNA for the CDR3: TGCGCCAGCAGCCCGGTGCGGGGTGTCGACAATGAGCAGTTCTTC. Translating it yields CASSPVRGVDNEQFF.

The chain employs TRBV7-2 and TRBJ1-1; D perhaps matches TRBD1 (6 bases). The germline V gene has CDR1 SGHTA and CDR2 FQGNSA. CDR3 size: 12 residues. Trimming cost V 3 bases and J 7 bases, with 9 bases left between them. CDR3 sequence reads: CASSFGQFEAFF. The CDR3 DNA follows: TGTGCCAGCAGCTTCGGACAGTTTGAAGCTTTCTTT.

The rearrangement joins TRBV10-2 to TRBJ1-5; D is unresolved. The CDR3 totals 14 residues. CDR1 is WSHSY and CDR2 is SAAADI in the germline V gene. Trimming stripped 3 bases from V and 2 bases from J, with 8 bases between. As DNA, the CDR3 is TGCGCCAGCAGTGAAAGGGTTGGCAATCAGCCCCAGCATTTT. Residues: CASSERVGNQPQHF.

The gene calls are TRBV19 and TRBJ2-1, with 15 bases lining up with TRBD2. Losses at the gene ends were 5 bases for V and 7 bases for J; bases not matched to a gene: 6. From germline, CDR1 is LNHDA and CDR2 SQIVND (reference sequence). This CDR3 contains 16 residues. CDR3 sequence reads: CASSGGTSGRRNEQFF. CDR3 nucleotide sequence: TGTGCCAGTAGTGGGGGGACTAGCGGGAGGAGGAATGAGCAGTTCTTC. The full variable domain, its missing parts supplied by reference TRBV19 and TRBJ2-1, is DGGITQSPKYLFRKEGQNVTLSCEQNLNHDAMYWYRQDPGQGLRLIYYSQIVNDFQKGDIAEGYSVSREKKESFPLTVTSAQKNPTAFYLCASSGGTSGRRNEQFFGPGTRLTVL.

The chain links TRBV30 to TRBJ1-5; D ambiguous. Germline CDR1 GTSNPN, CDR2 SVGIG (reference sequence). V was trimmed by 3 bases and J by 1 base, leaving 10 bases between them. CDR3 length: 14 amino acids. CDR3 amino acids: CAWSPPSSNQPQHF. In DNA form, the CDR3 reads TGTGCCTGGAGCCCCCCGTCGAGCAATCAGCCCCAGCATTTT.

The chain couples TRBV7-9 to TRBJ2-5; TRBD2 matches at 7 bases. Germline V gene sequence: CDR1 SEHNR, CDR2 FQNEAQ (reference sequence). The CDR3 has 14 amino acids. Trimming at V came to 1 base and at J to 5 bases, leaving 4 bases not matched to a gene. The CDR3 reads CASSLGNGGETQYF. The CDR3 DNA is TGTGCCAGCAGCTTAGGGAACGGGGGGGAGACCCAGTACTTC.

The chain employs TRBV7-8 and TRBJ2-3, with 9 bases aligning to TRBD1. With 3 bases clipped from V and 2 bases from J, the junction kept 6 bases outside the gene matches. Germline CDR1 is SGHVS and CDR2 is FQNEAQ. The CDR3 is 16 residues long. The CDR3 here is CASSLITGGLTDTQYF. CDR3 bases: TGTGCCAGCAGCTTGATCACAGGGGGCCTCACAGATACGCAGTATTTT.

The chain employs TRBV5-1 and TRBJ2-1; 13 bases align to TRBD2. This CDR3 region has 13 residues. The J segment lost 13 bases and the V segment lost 4 bases, leaving 5 bases of the junction unmatched. The germline gives CDR1 SGHRS, CDR2 YFSETQ. The CDR3 is CASSVTSGRPQFF. The CDR3 region has the DNA TGCGCCAGCAGCGTGACTAGCGGGAGGCCTCAGTTCTTC.

This sequence joins TRBV18 and TRBJ2-5; 8 positions match TRBD2. The CDR3 totals 17 residues. The trim removed 0 bases at V and 5 bases at J, leaving 11 bases unmatched. Germline V lookup: CDR1 KGHSH, CDR2 LQKENI. In DNA form, the CDR3 reads TGTGCCAGCTCACCACCGAGTGTAGCGGGGCCCAAGGAGACCCAGTACTTC. Encoded protein: CASSPPSVAGPKETQYF.

The CDR3 sequence is CASSWGEYPYEQYF. CDR3 bases: TGCGCCAGCAGCTGGGGGGAGTACCCCTACGAGCAGTACTTC. J is TRBJ2-7 and V is TRBV5-1; TRBD2 is a possible D gene (6 bases). The germline V gene encodes CDR1 SGHRS and CDR2 YFSETQ. Trimming took 3 bases from V and 2 from J, leaving 12 bases between them. The CDR3 sequence is 14 residues long.

The chain carries TRBV25-1 and TRBJ2-7; D gene uncertain. The CDR3 is 14 residues long. Trimming stripped 3 bases from V and 0 bases from J, with 9 bases between. Germline-derived CDR1 and CDR2 are MGHDK and SYGVNS. Here the CDR3 DNA reads TGTGCCAGCAGTGATTGGGCAGTCTCCTACGAGCAGTACTTC. Translated: CASSDWAVSYEQYF.

This chain connects TRBV18 to TRBJ1-5; 9 bases are a match to TRBD1. Trimming at V came to 3 bases and at J to 5 bases, leaving 2 bases not matched to a gene. Germline CDR1 reads KGHSH; CDR2 reads LQKENI. The CDR3 spans 14 residues. This CDR3 is CASSPTGGDQPQHF. DNA for the CDR3: TGTGCCAGCTCACCGACAGGGGGGGATCAGCCCCAGCATTTT.

The J gene is TRBJ1-2, the V gene TRBV19; D remains ambiguous. This CDR3 spans 14 amino acids. Trimming stripped 5 bases from V and 5 bases from J, with 15 bases between. From germline, CDR1 is LNHDA and CDR2 SQIVND (reference sequence). In DNA, the CDR3 is TGTGCCAGTAGTCCCAGAAGTGGAAGTTATGGCTACACCTTC. Translation gives CASSPRSGSYGYTF. Full variable domain (rest looked up from reference TRBV19 and TRBJ1-2): DGGITQSPKYLFRKEGQNVTLSCEQNLNHDAMYWYRQDPGQGLRLIYYSQIVNDFQKGDIAEGYSVSREKKESFPLTVTSAQKNPTAFYLCASSPRSGSYGYTFGSGTRLTVV.

This chain uses TRBV23-1 with TRBJ1-2, with 11 bases identical to TRBD1. TRBV23-1 is an ORF, with its function uncertain. This CDR3 has 16 residues. V lost 3 bases and J lost 4; bases outside the gene matches: 7. The CDR3, as DNA: TGCGCCAGCAGTCAGTGCGGGACAGGGGGTTTCTATGGCTACACCTTC. It yields the protein CASSQCGTGGFYGYTF.

This clone has only a few counts. V usage is TRBV14 and J usage is TRBJ1-2, with 9 bases fitting TRBD1. This CDR3 has 14 residues. J lost 4 bases, V lost 3 bases, and 3 bases had no gene match. Germline V gene lookup returns CDR1 SGHDN and CDR2 FVKESK. The CDR3 DNA is TGTGCCAGCAGCCAGGACAGGGGAGGCTATGGCTACACCTTC. This gives the protein CASSQDRGGYGYTF.